These 25 T cell receptor beta chains were sequenced from one sample in a study of identical twins (dated by TCRdb to the mid-2010s). Library method: 5' RACE. Data came from an Illumina HiSeq 2000. TCRdb itself trimmed the public reads at Q25 with fastp, ran MiXCR and retained productive beta chains. Each entry is one CDR3 protein sequence, shown with its most common DNA and genes. Recorded for this sample are 690,000 or so distinct CDR3 sequences; roughly 6.2% of them occurred a single time. The ten largest clonotypes hold 1.5% to 2% of the sample. What was sequenced was naive T cells sorted from blood. This sample's cell subset or site label indicates: cells isolated with a human naive T-cell isolation kit. These receptor sequences come from a man younger than 35 in good health.

In this sample, this clonotype turned up many times. This sequence joins TRBV10-3 and TRBJ2-1; either TRBD1 or TRBD2 may supply D (5 bases each). Trimming left V 10 bases short and J 2 bases short, with 15 bases between. Germline V gene sequence: CDR1 ENHRY, CDR2 SYGVKD. The CDR3 contains 14 residues. For the CDR3, the DNA is TGTGCCACTGCCCCGGGGCAGGCCTACAATGAGCAGTTCTTC. Amino acids: CATAPGQAYNEQFF.

This clonotype was counted a few times. The chain employs TRBV5-6 and TRBJ1-1; D perhaps matches TRBD1 (5 bases). Trimming removed 4 bases from V and 0 bases from J, with 19 bases in between. This CDR3 region has 17 residues. From germline, CDR1 is SGHDT and CDR2 YYEEEE. The CDR3 sequence: CASSRGLGGDMNTEAFF. The CDR3 DNA sequence: TGTGCCAGCAGCCGGGGGTTGGGCGGGGATATGAACACTGAAGCTTTCTTT.

This clonotype was seen repeatedly, ten times or more. The rearrangement joins TRBV11-2 to TRBJ1-4, with 9 bases identical to TRBD1. This CDR3 has 16 amino acids. The germline gives CDR1 SGHAT, CDR2 FQNNGV. V shed 4 bases, J shed 7 bases, and the junction held 10 bases outside the gene matches. The CDR3 here is CASSWGQGRQSEKLFF. The CDR3 DNA reads TGTGCCAGCAGCTGGGGACAGGGCCGACAGAGTGAAAAACTGTTTTTT.

This clonotype turned up a few times. This sequence joins TRBV27 and TRBJ2-5; the D call may be TRBD1 or TRBD2 (5 bases each). Trimming removed 6 bases from V and 5 bases from J, with 19 bases in between. CDR1 is MNHEY, CDR2 SMNVEV, per germline (reference sequence). There are 15 residues in the CDR3. The CDR3 DNA follows: TGTGCCAGCAGACCCGGGACGTCTCGCCGTGAGACCCAGTACTTC. Translated: CASRPGTSRRETQYF.

This clonotype showed up many times. The CDR3 nucleotides read TGCAGCGTTATGGGGGATAGATACGAGCAGTACGTC. Translation: CSVMGDRYEQYV. The J gene is TRBJ2-7, the V gene TRBV29-1; D may correspond to TRBD1 or TRBD2 (5 bases each). Trimming pared 5 bases from V and 4 bases from J, leaving 12 bases between. Germline CDR1 SQVTM, CDR2 ANQGSEA. The CDR3 is made up of 12 amino acids.

This clonotype was counted between two and nine times. This chain connects TRBV7-9 to TRBJ2-2; D is uncertain. V was cut by 8 bases and J by 1 base, with 20 bases left in between. This CDR3 comprises 17 residues. Per the germline V gene, CDR1 is SEHNR and CDR2 is FQNEAQ (reference sequence). CDR3 residues: CASRPKNIILNTGELFF. CDR3 nucleotides: TGTGCCAGCCGCCCAAAAAACATTATATTGAACACCGGGGAGCTGTTTTTT. Together with reference TRBV7-9 and TRBJ2-2, the CDR3 gives the full variable domain: DTGVSQNPRHKITKRGQNVTFRCDPISEHNRLYWYRQTLGQGPEFLTYFQNEAQLEKSRLLSDRFSAERPKGSFSTLEIQRTEQGDSAMYLCASRPKNIILNTGELFFGEGSRLTVL.

Many counts were recorded for this clonotype. The CDR3 spells CASSPLAEYLTDTQYF. In DNA, the CDR3 is TGTGCCAGCAGCCCACTAGCGGAATATCTCACAGATACGCAGTATTTT. J is TRBJ2-3 and V is TRBV12-3 or TRBV12-4; 8 nucleotides align to TRBD2. The CDR3 is 16 residues long. The V and J ends lost 6 bases and 2 bases, in that order; junction bases with no gene match: 10.

This clonotype was detected only a few times. V and J are TRBV20-1 and TRBJ1-1; perhaps TRBD1 as D (5 bases). The germline CDR1 and CDR2 sequences are DFQATT and SNEGSKA (reference sequence). The CDR3 covers 13 residues. CDR3 DNA sequence: TGCAGGGGACGGGACTTTAGGAACACTGAAGCTTTCTTT. The encoded protein is CRGRDFRNTEAFF.

The rearrangement links TRBV5-1 to TRBJ2-1, with TRBD2 matching 10 bases. V lost 2 bases and J lost 0; bases outside the gene matches: 8. The CDR3 is 18 amino acids. Germline-derived CDR1 and CDR2 are SGHRS and YFSETQ. Here the CDR3 reads CASSFGLAGASSYNEQFF. The CDR3 DNA reads TGCGCCAGCAGCTTCGGCCTAGCGGGAGCCAGCTCCTACAATGAGCAGTTCTTC.

The chain has TRBV6-5 and TRBJ1-2, with D possibly matching TRBD1 (6 bases). The CDR3 consists of 15 residues. V was pared by 3 bases and J by 2 bases, with 13 bases between. CDR1 and CDR2 from the germline V gene are MNHEY and SVGAGI. The CDR3 sequence is CASSYAGAQNYGYTF. The DNA of the CDR3 is TGTGCCAGCAGTTATGCGGGGGCGCAGAACTATGGCTACACCTTC.

The chain links TRBV2 to TRBJ2-2; tentative D call: TRBD2 (5 bases). The V end was cut by 5 bases, the J end by 0 bases, with 10 bases between. Germline V gene lookup returns CDR1 SNHLY and CDR2 FYNNEI. The CDR3 is 15 residues long. The CDR3 DNA sequence: TGTGCCAGCAGTCTGGACTCGACGAACACCGGGGAGCTGTTTTTT. Translating it yields CASSLDSTNTGELFF.

The table lists this clonotype with a few counts. The V and J genes are TRBV4-2 and TRBJ1-2, with D unclear. The V gene lost 0 bases and the J gene lost 3 bases, with 11 bases spanning the gap. Looked up from germline, CDR1 is LGHNA and CDR2 is YNFKEQ. This CDR3 region has 15 residues. CDR3 residues: CASSQDPGVDYGYTF. The CDR3, as DNA: TGTGCCAGCAGCCAAGATCCGGGTGTTGACTATGGCTACACCTTC.

V is TRBV10-2 and J is TRBJ2-1; D perhaps matches TRBD2 (6 bases). The CDR3 has 15 residues. The V gene's germline CDR1 is WSHSY and CDR2 SAAADI. Trimming shortened V by 8 bases and J by 6 bases, and 20 bases separated the two germline ends. In DNA form, the CDR3 reads TGCGCCAGCGGGGTTCCCGGGACTCCCGGCAATGAGCAGTTCTTC. The encoded protein is CASGVPGTPGNEQFF.

In regard to this clonotype: Without the conserved terminal phenylalanine or tryptophan, this CDR3 likely stems from a read error. The gene calls are TRBV12-3 or TRBV12-4 and TRBJ2-1; D possibly uses TRBD1 or TRBD2 (5 bases each). The CDR3 has 15 residues. V gave up 6 bases and J gave up 0 bases, with 12 bases separating them. CDR3 protein: CASSFEGSSYNEQFS. CDR3 sequence (DNA): TGTGCCAGCAGCTTCGAGGGGAGCTCCTACAATGAGCAGTTCTCC.

The CDR3 reads CASSPLAGAYEQYV. CDR3 coding DNA: TGTGCCAGCAGTCCACTAGCGGGAGCTTACGAGCAGTACGTC. The chain couples TRBV6-1 to TRBJ2-7; 11 bases align to TRBD2. The CDR3 has 14 residues. V was pared by 5 bases and J by 4 bases, with 4 bases of the junction left unmatched. The germline V gene encodes CDR1 MNHNS and CDR2 SASEGT.

The genes are TRBV7-9 and TRBJ1-5, with 7 bases lining up with TRBD1. This CDR3 contains 15 residues. The J segment lost 4 bases and the V segment lost 6 bases, leaving 9 bases of the junction unmatched. Germline V gene data show CDR1 as SEHNR and CDR2 as FQNEAQ (reference sequence). CDR3 sequence: CASSSTGSVNQPQHF. Here the CDR3 DNA reads TGTGCCAGCAGTTCGACAGGGTCTGTGAATCAGCCCCAGCATTTT.

This clonotype was detected many times. Here the CDR3 reads CASRQGGDTEAFF. In nucleotides, the CDR3 is TGTGCCAGCAGACAGGGGGGTGACACTGAAGCTTTCTTT. V is TRBV12-3 or TRBV12-4 and J is TRBJ1-1; 8 bases are a match to TRBD1. V gave up 6 bases and J gave up 3 bases; unmatched junction bases: 3. CDR3 length: 13 amino acids.

This clonotype was found many times. V and J are TRBV20-1 and TRBJ2-3, with TRBD2 identical over 13 bases. V was clipped by 6 bases and J by 3 bases; unmatched bases: 9. There are 16 residues in the CDR3. The germline V gene has CDR1 DFQATT and CDR2 SNEGSKA (reference sequence). CDR3 nucleotide sequence: TGCAGTGCCGGGACTAGCGGGACTAAACGGACAGATACGCAGTATTTT. Amino acid sequence: CSAGTSGTKRTDTQYF.

This chain connects TRBV5-5 to TRBJ2-2; 14 nucleotides match TRBD2. Per germline, CDR1 SGHKS and CDR2 YYEKEE (reference sequence). The J segment lost 8 bases and the V segment lost 0 bases, leaving 3 bases of the junction unmatched. CDR3 length equals 16 residues. This CDR3 is CASSLEGLAGAGELFF. CDR3 DNA: TGTGCCAGCAGCTTGGAGGGACTAGCGGGAGCTGGGGAGCTGTTTTTT.

The chain recombines TRBV6-1 with TRBJ2-2; 8 bases are shared with TRBD1. Germline CDR1 is MNHNS and CDR2 is SASEGT. J gave up 5 bases and V 5 bases, and 4 bases lay outside the gene matches. The CDR3 is 14 residues long. This chain's CDR3 is CASSRTGRTGELFF. The CDR3 bases are TGTGCCAGCAGTAGGACAGGGAGAACCGGGGAGCTGTTTTTT.

This clonotype showed up many times. The chain joins TRBV6-2 or TRBV6-3 to TRBJ2-5, with TRBD2 matching over 11 bases. Trimming at V came to 2 bases and at J to 4 bases, leaving 3 bases not matched to a gene. Germline lookup yields CDR1 MNHEY and CDR2 SVGEGT. CDR3 length: 15 residues. Written as DNA, the CDR3 is TGTGCCAGCAGTTACAGTACTAGCGGGAGAGAGACCCAGTACTTC. Its protein is CASSYSTSGRETQYF.

In this sample, this clonotype turned up many times. V gene TRBV7-2 combines with J gene TRBJ2-5, with D uncertain. The CDR3 sequence is 12 residues long. The germline V gene encodes CDR1 SGHTA and CDR2 FQGNSA. V was clipped by 4 bases and J by 8 bases, with 11 bases between them. CDR3 nucleotide sequence: TGTGCCAGCAGCTCGTTGACAAAAACCCAGTACTTC. Translated: CASSSLTKTQYF.

This clonotype has more than one count but fewer than ten. The chain uses TRBV2 and TRBJ2-1; 9 nucleotides agree with TRBD2. Germline CDR1 reads SNHLY; CDR2 reads FYNNEI. J lost 12 bases, V lost 4 bases, and 13 bases had no gene match. The CDR3 extends over 15 amino acids. CDR3 bases: TGTGCCAGCAGTGTAACGGGTCTAGCGGGGAAAACGCAGTTCTTC. Its protein product is CASSVTGLAGKTQFF.

The chain has TRBV5-6 and TRBJ2-2; D gene unclear. Between the trimmed V and J ends, which lost 4 bases and 7 bases, there was a span of 8 bases. The CDR3 is 12 amino acids. Germline CDR1 and CDR2: SGHDT and YYEEEE. CDR3 in DNA: TGTGCCAGCAGCACAATGTACGGGGAGCTGTTTTTT. Protein product: CASSTMYGELFF.

This clonotype was counted only a few times. This rearrangement joins TRBV14 to TRBJ2-1; 8 positions agree with TRBD2. Germline CDR1 is SGHDN and CDR2 is FVKESK. This CDR3 has 15 residues. V was clipped by 4 bases and J by 3 bases; unmatched bases: 5. CDR3 DNA: TGTGCCAGCAGCCGCTTTAGCGGGGACTACAATGAGCAGTTCTTC. It is translated as CASSRFSGDYNEQFF.